This TCR beta chain appears in the sequencing data of a study of metastatic and nonmetastatic thyroid tumors. Source study methods: Researchers built a distant-metastasis classifier for papillary thyroid cancer that drew on CDR3 differences across clinicopathological groups. MiXCR was used by TCRdb to re-call the PCR reads. None of the V and J calls come from the authors' own analysis; TCRdb made them. The table lists 14,000 to 15,000 clones, 15% to 20% of them singletons. Ahead of thyroid surgery, no patient had received treatment of any kind. V was cut by 1 base and J by 0 bases, with 9 bases left in between. Germline V gene sequence: CDR1 SGHVS, CDR2 FNYEAQ. This CDR3 has 16 amino acids. This clone was recorded many times. Its target is unknown. General observations from the study: For both blood and tumor, malignant thyroid tumors reportedly showed significantly higher TCR beta diversity than benign nodules did.

This chain connects TRBV7-6 to TRBJ2-2; a weak D match, TRBD2 (6 bases). Sequencing input: blood. This clonotype was obtained from a female donor with papillary thyroid cancer or a benign thyroid nodule (not recorded which). Some clones in this sample may be carry-over from other donors' samples. The DNA of the CDR3 is TGTGCCAGCAGCTTAGGTATAGCGGCGAACACCGGGGAGCTGTTTTTT. This codes for CASSLGIAANTGELFF.